This T cell receptor beta chain was obtained from a study of blood T cells in healthy people across ages. Note on this clonotype: The antigen remains undetermined.

Study-wide findings and caveats: More naive CD4+ cells and higher diversity were found in long-lived than in aged donors. Older age went with lower TCR beta diversity per million T cells, in a roughly linear way.

It was with a sample-barcoded 5' primer and a J-beta primer mix that a second PCR of roughly 7 to 12 cycles was run. TCRdb processed the 5' RACE reads anew with MiXCR; each CDR3 protein has one entry. The data show about 970,000 distinct CDR3 sequences, roughly 51% seen once. Per sample, at least 6 micrograms of total RNA were extracted. Sequencing was carried out using blood. The sequence was collected from a woman in her sixties in good health.

CDR3 sequence reads: CASSDIGPGTEQFF. The CDR3 nucleotides read TGTGCCAGCAGCGATATAGGACCTGGCACAGAGCAGTTCTTC. This rearrangement joins TRBV9 to TRBJ2-1; no firm D call. V lost 3 bases and J 10 bases, leaving 17 bases between the germline ends. Germline CDR1 and CDR2: SGDLS and YYNGEE. CDR3 length: 14 amino acids.